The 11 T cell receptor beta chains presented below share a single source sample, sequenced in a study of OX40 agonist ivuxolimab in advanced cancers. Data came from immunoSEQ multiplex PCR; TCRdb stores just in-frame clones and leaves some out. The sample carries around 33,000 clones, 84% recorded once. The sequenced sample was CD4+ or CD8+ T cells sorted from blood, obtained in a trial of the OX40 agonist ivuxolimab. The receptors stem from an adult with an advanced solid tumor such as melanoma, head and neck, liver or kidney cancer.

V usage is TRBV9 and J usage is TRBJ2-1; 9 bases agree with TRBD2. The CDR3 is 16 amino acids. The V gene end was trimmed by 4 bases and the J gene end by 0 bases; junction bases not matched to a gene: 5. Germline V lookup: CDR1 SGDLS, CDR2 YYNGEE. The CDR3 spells CASSFGAGGSYNEQFF. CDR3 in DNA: TGTGCCAGCAGCTTTGGAGCGGGAGGCTCCTACAATGAGCAGTTCTTC.

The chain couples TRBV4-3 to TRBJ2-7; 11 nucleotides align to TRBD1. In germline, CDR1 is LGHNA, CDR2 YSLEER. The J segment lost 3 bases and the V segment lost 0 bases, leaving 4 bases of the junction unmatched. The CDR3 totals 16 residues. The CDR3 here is CASSQDTGTGGYEQYF. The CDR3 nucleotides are TGCGCCAGCAGCCAAGATACCGGGACAGGGGGCTACGAGCAGTACTTC.

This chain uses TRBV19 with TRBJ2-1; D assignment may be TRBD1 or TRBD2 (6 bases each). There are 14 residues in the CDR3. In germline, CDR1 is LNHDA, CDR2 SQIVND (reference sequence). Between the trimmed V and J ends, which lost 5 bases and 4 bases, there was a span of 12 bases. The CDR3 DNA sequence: TGTGCCAGTAGTGAGAGAGGGGGGTACAATGAGCAGTTCTTC. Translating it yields CASSERGGYNEQFF. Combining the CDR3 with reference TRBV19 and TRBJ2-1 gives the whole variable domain DGGITQSPKYLFRKEGQNVTLSCEQNLNHDAMYWYRQDPGQGLRLIYYSQIVNDFQKGDIAEGYSVSREKKESFPLTVTSAQKNPTAFYLCASSERGGYNEQFFGPGTRLTVL.

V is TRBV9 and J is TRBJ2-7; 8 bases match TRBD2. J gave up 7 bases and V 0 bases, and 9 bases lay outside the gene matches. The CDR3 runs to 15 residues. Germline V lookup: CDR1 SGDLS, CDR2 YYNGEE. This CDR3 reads CASSVASGSSGEQYF. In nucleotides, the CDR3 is TGTGCCAGCAGCGTAGCCAGCGGGAGTTCGGGGGAGCAGTACTTC. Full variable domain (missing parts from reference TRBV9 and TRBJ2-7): DSGVTQTPKHLITATGQRVTLRCSPRSGDLSVYWYQQSLDQGLQFLIQYYNGEERAKGNILERFSAQQFPDLHSELNLSSLELGDSALYFCASSVASGSSGEQYFGPGTRLTVT.

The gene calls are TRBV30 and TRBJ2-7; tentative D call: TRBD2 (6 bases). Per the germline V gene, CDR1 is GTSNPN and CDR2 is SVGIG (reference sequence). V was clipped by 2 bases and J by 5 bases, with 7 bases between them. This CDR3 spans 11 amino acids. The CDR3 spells CAWSPGDEQYF. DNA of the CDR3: TGTGCCTGGAGTCCGGGGGACGAGCAGTACTTC.

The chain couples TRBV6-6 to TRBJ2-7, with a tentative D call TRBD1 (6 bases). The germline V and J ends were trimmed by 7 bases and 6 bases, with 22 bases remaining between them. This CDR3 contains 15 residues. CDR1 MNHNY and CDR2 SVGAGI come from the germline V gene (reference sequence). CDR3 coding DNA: TGTGCCAGCACCGCTGGGATAGAGGGGGTCGGCGAGCAGTACTTC. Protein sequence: CASTAGIEGVGEQYF.

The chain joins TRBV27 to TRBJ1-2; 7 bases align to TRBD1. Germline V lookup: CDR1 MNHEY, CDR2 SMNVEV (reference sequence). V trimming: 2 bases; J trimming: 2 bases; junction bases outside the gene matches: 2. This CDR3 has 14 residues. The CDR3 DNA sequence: TGTGCCAGCAGTTTAGGGACAGCCAACTATGGCTACACCTTC. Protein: CASSLGTANYGYTF.

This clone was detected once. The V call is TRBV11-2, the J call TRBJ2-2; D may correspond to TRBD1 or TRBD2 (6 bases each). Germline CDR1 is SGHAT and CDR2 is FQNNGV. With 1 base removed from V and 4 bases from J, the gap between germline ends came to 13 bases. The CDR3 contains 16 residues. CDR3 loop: CASSLVPGAGTGELFF. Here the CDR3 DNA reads TGTGCCAGCAGCTTAGTTCCGGGGGCGGGCACCGGGGAGCTGTTTTTT.

Here the CDR3 reads CASSLLSAPGHARIYGYTF. The CDR3 DNA reads TGTGCCAGCAGCCTACTCAGCGCCCCGGGACACGCCCGTATCTATGGCTACACCTTC. The rearrangement joins TRBV11-2 to TRBJ1-2; a possible D gene is TRBD1 (6 bases). The germline V gene encodes CDR1 SGHAT and CDR2 FQNNGV. This CDR3 has 19 amino acids. V was trimmed by 5 bases and J by 4 bases, leaving 29 bases between them.

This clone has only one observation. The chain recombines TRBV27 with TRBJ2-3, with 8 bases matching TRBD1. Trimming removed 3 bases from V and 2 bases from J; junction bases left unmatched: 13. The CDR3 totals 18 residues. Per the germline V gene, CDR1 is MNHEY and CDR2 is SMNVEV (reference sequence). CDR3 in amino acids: CASSFWGTGRSYTDTQYF. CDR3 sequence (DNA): TGTGCCAGCAGTTTTTGGGGGACAGGCCGTTCATACACAGATACGCAGTATTTT.

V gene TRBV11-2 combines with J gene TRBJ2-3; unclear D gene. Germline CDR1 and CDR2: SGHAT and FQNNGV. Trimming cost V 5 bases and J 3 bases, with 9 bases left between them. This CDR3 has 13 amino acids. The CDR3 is CASSLDPTDTQYF. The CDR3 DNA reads TGTGCCAGCAGCCTCGACCCTACAGATACGCAGTATTTT.